This T cell receptor beta chain originates from a study of T cells in tuberculosis. V lost 5 bases and J lost 5, with 6 bases in between. The CDR3 spans 11 residues. CDR1 and CDR2 from the germline V gene are MNHEY and SVGAGI. Some clones are missing from TCRdb's copy, which holds only in-frame ones; the method was immunoSEQ multiplex PCR. The table records roughly 35,000 clones, around 92% of them present only once. Time point specified: new active TB diagnosis, blood taken before or within 7 days of starting treatment. V gene TRBV6-5 combines with J gene TRBJ1-2; D is uncertain. The source is an adult with tuberculosis. Some clones in this sample may be carry-over from other donors' samples. The sample was PBMCs, taken at tuberculosis diagnosis. The chain's CDR3 is CASSNKYGYTF. The CDR3 coding sequence is TGTGCCAGCAGTAACAAGTATGGCTACACCTTC.